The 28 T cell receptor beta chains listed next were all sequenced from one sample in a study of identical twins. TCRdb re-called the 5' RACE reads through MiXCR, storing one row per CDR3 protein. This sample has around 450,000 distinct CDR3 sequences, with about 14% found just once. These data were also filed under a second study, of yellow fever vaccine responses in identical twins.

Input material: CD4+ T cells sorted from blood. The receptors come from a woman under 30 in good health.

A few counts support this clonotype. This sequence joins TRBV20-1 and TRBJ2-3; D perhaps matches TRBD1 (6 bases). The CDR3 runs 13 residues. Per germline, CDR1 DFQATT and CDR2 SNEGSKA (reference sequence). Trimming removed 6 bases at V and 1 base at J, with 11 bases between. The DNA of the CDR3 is TGCAGTGCCAGCCCAGGGGGCACAGATACGCAGTATTTT. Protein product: CSASPGGTDTQYF.

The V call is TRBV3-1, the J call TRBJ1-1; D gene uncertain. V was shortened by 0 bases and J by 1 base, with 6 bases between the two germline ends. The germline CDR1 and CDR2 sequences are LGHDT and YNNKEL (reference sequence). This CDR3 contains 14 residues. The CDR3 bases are TGTGCCAGCAGCCAAGATATCTGGAACACTGAAGCTTTCTTT. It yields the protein CASSQDIWNTEAFF.

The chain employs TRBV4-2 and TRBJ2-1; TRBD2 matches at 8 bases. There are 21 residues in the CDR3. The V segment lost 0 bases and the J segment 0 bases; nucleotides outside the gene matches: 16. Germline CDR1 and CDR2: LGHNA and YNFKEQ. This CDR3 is CASSQDRLAGSPLTSYNEQFF. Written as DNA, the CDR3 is TGTGCCAGCAGCCAAGATAGGCTAGCGGGCAGCCCCCTTACCTCCTACAATGAGCAGTTCTTC.

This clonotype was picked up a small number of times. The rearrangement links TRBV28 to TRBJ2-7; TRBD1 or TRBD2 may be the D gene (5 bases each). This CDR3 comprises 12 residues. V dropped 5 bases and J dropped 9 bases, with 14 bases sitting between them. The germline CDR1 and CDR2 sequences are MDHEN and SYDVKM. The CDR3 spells CASSEPRDRQYF. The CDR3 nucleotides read TGTGCCAGCAGTGAACCTCGGGACCGGCAGTACTTC.

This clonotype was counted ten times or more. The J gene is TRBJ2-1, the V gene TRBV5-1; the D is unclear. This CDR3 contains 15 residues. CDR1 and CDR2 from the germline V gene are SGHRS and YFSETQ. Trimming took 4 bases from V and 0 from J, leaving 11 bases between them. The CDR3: CASSQEPSSYNEQFF. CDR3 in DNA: TGCGCCAGCAGCCAGGAGCCTAGCTCCTACAATGAGCAGTTCTTC.

CDR3 loop: CASSPTTGLATDTQYF. Here the CDR3 DNA reads TGTGCCAGCAGCCCGACAACGGGACTAGCAACAGATACGCAGTATTTT. The chain uses TRBV7-9 and TRBJ2-3; 9 nucleotides agree with TRBD2. Germline loops: CDR1 SEHNR, CDR2 FQNEAQ (reference sequence). CDR3 length equals 16 residues. The junction had 9 bases not matched to a gene; V was cut back by 5 bases and J by 3 bases.

In nucleotides, the CDR3 is TGTGCCAGCAGTTACCTACCGGGAGGCAATCAGCCCCAGCATTTT. Encoded protein: CASSYLPGGNQPQHF. The chain combines TRBV6-5 with TRBJ1-5; D is uncertain. V was pared by 2 bases and J by 2 bases, with 10 bases between. The germline V gene has CDR1 MNHEY and CDR2 SVGAGI. The CDR3 totals 15 residues.

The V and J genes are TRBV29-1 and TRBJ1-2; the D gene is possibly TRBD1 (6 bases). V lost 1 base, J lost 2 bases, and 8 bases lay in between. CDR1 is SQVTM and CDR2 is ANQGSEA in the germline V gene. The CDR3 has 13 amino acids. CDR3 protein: CSVEVGGNYGYTF. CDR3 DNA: TGCAGCGTTGAAGTAGGGGGGAACTATGGCTACACCTTC.

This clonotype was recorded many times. The CDR3, as DNA: TGTGCCAGCAGCTTAGTCTCAGGCGGCTACGAGCAGTACTTC. Translated, it gives CASSLVSGGYEQYF. This chain joins TRBV7-2 and TRBJ2-7; D is unclear. The CDR3 consists of 14 residues. Trimming removed 1 base from V and 3 bases from J, with 10 bases in between. Germline CDR1 and CDR2: SGHTA and FQGNSA.

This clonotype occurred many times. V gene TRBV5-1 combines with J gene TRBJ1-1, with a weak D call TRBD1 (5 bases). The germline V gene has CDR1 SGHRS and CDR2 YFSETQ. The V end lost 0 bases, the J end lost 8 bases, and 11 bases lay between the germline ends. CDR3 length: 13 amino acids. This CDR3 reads CASSLDRISEAFF. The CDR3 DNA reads TGCGCCAGCAGCTTGGACAGGATTTCCGAAGCTTTCTTT.

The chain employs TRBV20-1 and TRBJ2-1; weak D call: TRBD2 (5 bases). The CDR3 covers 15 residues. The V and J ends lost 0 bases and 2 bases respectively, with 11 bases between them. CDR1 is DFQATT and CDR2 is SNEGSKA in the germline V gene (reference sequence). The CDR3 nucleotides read TGCAGTGCTAGAGATACTAGAGTTCCCTACAATGAGCAGTTCTTC. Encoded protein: CSARDTRVPYNEQFF.

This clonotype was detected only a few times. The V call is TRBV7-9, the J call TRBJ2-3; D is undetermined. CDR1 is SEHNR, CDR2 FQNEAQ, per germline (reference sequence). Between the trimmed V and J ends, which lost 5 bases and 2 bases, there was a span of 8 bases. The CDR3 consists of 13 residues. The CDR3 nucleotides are TGTGCCAGCAGCAGACATTCCACAGATACGCAGTATTTT. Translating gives CASSRHSTDTQYF. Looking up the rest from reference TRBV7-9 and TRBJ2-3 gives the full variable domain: DTGVSQNPRHKITKRGQNVTFRCDPISEHNRLYWYRQTLGQGPEFLTYFQNEAQLEKSRLLSDRFSAERPKGSFSTLEIQRTEQGDSAMYLCASSRHSTDTQYFGPGTRLTVL.

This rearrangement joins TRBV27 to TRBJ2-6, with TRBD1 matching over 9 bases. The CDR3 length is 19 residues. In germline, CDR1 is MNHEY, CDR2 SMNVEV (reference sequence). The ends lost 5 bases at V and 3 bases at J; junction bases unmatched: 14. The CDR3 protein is CASSRTVAGTGLGANVLTF. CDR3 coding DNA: TGTGCCAGCAGTCGAACGGTGGCGGGGACAGGGCTTGGGGCCAACGTCCTGACTTTC. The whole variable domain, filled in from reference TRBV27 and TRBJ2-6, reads EAQVTQNPRYLITVTGKKLTVTCSQNMNHEYMSWYRQDPGLGLRQIYYSMNVEVTDKGDVPEGYKVSRKEKRNFPLILESPSPNQTSLYFCASSRTVAGTGLGANVLTFGAGSRLTVL.

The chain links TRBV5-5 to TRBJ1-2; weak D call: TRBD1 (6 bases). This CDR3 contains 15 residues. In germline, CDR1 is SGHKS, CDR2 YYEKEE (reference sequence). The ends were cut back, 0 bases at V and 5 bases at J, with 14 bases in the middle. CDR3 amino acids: CASSLVTGNVYGYTF. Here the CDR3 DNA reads TGTGCCAGCAGCTTGGTAACAGGGAATGTGTATGGCTACACCTTC.

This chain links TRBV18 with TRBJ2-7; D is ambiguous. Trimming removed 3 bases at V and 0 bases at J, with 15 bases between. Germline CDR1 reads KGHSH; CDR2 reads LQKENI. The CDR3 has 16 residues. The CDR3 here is CASSPYHKDVSYEQYF. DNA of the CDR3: TGTGCCAGCTCACCCTACCACAAGGACGTCTCCTACGAGCAGTACTTC. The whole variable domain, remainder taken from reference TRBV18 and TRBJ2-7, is NAGVMQNPRHLVRRRGQEARLRCSPMKGHSHVYWYRQLPEEGLKFMVYLQKENIIDESGMPKERFSAEFPKEGPSILRIQQVVRGDSAAYFCASSPYHKDVSYEQYFGPGTRLTVT.

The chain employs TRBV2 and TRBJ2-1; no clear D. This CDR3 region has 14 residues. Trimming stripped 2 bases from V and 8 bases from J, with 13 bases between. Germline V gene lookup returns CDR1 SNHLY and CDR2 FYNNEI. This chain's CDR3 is CASSENAASHEQFF. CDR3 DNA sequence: TGTGCCAGCAGTGAAAATGCGGCTAGTCATGAGCAGTTCTTC.

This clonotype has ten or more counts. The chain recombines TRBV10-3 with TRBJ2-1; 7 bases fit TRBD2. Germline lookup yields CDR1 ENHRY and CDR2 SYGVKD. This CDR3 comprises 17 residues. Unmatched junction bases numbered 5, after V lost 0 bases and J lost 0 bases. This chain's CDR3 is CAISESQAGSSYNEQFF. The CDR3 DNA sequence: TGTGCCATCAGTGAGTCTCAAGCGGGAAGCTCCTACAATGAGCAGTTCTTC.

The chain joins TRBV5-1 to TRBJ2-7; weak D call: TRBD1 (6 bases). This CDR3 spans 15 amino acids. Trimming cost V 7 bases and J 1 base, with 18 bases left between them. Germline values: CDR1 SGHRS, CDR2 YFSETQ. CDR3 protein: CASQGLAGSSYEQYF. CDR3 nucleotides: TGCGCCAGCCAGGGGCTAGCAGGTTCTTCCTACGAGCAGTACTTC.

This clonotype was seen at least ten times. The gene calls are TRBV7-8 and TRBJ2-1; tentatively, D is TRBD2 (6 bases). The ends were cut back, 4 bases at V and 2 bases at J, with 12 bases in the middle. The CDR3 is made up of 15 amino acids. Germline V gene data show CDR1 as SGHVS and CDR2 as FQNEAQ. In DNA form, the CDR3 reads TGTGCCAGCAGCTGGAGCGGGCCTCCCTACAATGAGCAGTTCTTC. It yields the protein CASSWSGPPYNEQFF.

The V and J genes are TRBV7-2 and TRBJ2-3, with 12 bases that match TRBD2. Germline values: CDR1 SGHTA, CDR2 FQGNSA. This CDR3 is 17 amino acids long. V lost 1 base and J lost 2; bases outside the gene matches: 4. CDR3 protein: CASSLGLAGAHTDTQYF. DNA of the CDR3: TGTGCCAGCAGCTTAGGACTAGCGGGGGCGCACACAGATACGCAGTATTTT.

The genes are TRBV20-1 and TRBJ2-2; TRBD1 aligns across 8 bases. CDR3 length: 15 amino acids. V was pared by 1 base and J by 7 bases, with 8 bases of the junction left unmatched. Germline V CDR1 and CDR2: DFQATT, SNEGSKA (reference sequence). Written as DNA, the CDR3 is TGCAGTGCTAGAGTCGCAGGGGGCAGCGGCGGGGAGCTGTTTTTT. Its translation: CSARVAGGSGGELFF.

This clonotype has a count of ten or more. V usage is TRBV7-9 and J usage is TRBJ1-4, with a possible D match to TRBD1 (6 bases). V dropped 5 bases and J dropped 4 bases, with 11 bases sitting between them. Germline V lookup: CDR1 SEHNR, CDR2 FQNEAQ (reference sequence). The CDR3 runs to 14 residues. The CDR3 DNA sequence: TGTGCCAGCAGCCCACAGGGCCATAATGAAAAACTGTTTTTT. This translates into CASSPQGHNEKLFF.

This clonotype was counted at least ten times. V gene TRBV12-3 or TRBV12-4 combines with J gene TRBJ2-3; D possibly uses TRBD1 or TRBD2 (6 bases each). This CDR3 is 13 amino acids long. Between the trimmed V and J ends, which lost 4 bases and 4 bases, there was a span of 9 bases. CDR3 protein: CASSSGGADTQYF. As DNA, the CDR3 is TGTGCCAGCAGTTCCGGGGGCGCAGATACGCAGTATTTT.

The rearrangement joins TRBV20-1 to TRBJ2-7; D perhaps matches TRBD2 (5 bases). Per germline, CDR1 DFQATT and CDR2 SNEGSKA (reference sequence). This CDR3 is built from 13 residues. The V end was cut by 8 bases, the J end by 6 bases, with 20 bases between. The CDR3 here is CSKRAELGLEQYF. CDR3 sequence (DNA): TGCAGTAAACGGGCTGAACTAGGGCTCGAGCAGTACTTC.

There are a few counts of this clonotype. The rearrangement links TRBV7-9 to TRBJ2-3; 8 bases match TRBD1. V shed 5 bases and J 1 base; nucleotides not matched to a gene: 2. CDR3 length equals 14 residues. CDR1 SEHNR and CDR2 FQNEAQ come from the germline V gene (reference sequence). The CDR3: CASSKQGGTDTQYF. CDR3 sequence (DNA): TGTGCCAGCAGCAAACAGGGGGGCACAGATACGCAGTATTTT.

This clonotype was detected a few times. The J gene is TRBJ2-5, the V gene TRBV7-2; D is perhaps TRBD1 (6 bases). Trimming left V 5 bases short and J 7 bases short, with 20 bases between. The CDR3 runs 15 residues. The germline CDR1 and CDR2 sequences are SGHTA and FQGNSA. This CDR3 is CASSTRGGSEVTQYF. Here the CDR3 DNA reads TGTGCCAGCAGCACACGAGGGGGTAGCGAGGTGACCCAGTACTTC.

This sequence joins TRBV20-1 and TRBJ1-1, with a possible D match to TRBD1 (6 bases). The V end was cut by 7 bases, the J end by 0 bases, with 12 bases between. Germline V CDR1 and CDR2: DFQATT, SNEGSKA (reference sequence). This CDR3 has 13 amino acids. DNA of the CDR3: TGCAGTGGGTCCGGGGACATGAACACTGAAGCTTTCTTT. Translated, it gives CSGSGDMNTEAFF.

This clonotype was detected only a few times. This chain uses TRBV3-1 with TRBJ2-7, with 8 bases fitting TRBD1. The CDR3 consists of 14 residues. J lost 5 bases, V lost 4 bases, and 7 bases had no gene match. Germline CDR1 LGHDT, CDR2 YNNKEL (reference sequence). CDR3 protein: CASSPWTGRDEQYF. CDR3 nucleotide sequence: TGTGCCAGCAGCCCCTGGACAGGGAGAGACGAGCAGTACTTC.